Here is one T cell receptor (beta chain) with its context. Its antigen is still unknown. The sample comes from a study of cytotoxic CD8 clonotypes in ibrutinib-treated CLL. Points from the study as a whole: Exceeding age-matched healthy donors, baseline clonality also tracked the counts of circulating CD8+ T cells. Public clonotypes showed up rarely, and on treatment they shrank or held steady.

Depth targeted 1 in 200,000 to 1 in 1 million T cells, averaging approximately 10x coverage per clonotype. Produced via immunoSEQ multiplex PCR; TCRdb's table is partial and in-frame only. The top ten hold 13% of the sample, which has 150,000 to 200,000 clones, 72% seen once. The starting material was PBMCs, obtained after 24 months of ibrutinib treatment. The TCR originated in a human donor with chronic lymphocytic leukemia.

For the CDR3, the DNA is TGTGCCAGTAGTTTCAGTCAGGGGAGTGGTGGCTACACCTTC. Translated, it gives CASSFSQGSGGYTF. This chain joins TRBV19 and TRBJ1-2; possibly TRBD1 for D (6 bases). This CDR3 comprises 14 residues. Trimming left V 5 bases short and J 7 bases short, with 17 bases between. In germline, CDR1 is LNHDA, CDR2 SQIVND (reference sequence).